The 2 T cell receptor beta chains below all came from one sample that was sequenced in a study of T cells in Graves' hyperthyroidism and ophthalmopathy. TCR beta CDR3 regions were amplified from RNA. The TCR CDR3 first-round RT-PCR relied on the HTBI primer set. In TCRdb, the multiplex PCR reads were re-called with MiXCR into one record per CDR3 protein. Of over 150,000 distinct CDR3 sequences listed, roughly a sixth are singletons. Source material: blood. All receptors come from a woman in her forties or fifties with Graves' hyperthyroidism.

In this sample, this clonotype turned up a few times. The chain combines TRBV11-3 with TRBJ2-1, with a tentative D call TRBD1 (5 bases). CDR3 length equals 12 residues. V lost 3 bases and J 9 bases, leaving 9 bases between the germline ends. From germline, CDR1 is SGHNT and CDR2 YENEEA. The chain's CDR3 is CASSFDRGEQFF. The CDR3 DNA reads TGTGCCAGCAGCTTTGATAGGGGTGAGCAGTTCTTC.

This clonotype appeared a few times. The chain employs TRBV3-1 and TRBJ1-5; TRBD1 is a possible D gene (6 bases). V lost 0 bases, J lost 7 bases, and 13 bases lay in between. Germline assignment: CDR1 LGHDT and CDR2 YNNKEL (reference sequence). The CDR3 covers 15 residues. Written as DNA, the CDR3 is TGTGCCAGCAGCCAAGAGTGGGGGGGGCGGCAGCCCCAGCATTTT. Its translation is CASSQEWGGRQPQHF.